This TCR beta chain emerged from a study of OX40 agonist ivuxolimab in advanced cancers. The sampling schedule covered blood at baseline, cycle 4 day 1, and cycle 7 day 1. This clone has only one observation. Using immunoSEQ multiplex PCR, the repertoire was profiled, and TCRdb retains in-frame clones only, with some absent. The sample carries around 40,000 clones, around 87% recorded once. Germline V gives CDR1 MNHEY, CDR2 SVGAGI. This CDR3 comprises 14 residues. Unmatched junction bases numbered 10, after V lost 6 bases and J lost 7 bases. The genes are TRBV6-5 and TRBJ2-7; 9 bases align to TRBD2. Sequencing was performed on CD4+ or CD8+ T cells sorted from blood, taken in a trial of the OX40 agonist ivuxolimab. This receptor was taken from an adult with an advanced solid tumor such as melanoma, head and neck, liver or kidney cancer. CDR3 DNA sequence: TGTGCCAGCAGCCCGGGACTAGCATCGAGGGAGCAGTACTTC. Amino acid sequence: CASSPGLASREQYF.